Presented here are 28 T cell receptor beta chains from one specimen sequenced in a study of CD8 T cells in ankylosing spondylitis. TCRdb fed the 5' RACE reads into MiXCR, producing one record per CDR3 protein. This sample has 350,000 or so distinct CDR3 sequences, with 11% found just once. Input material: blood, either unsorted or a sorted T cell fraction (not recorded which). These TCRs come from a female donor with ankylosing spondylitis or in good health (not recorded which).

The J gene is TRBJ2-3, the V gene TRBV10-3, with D unresolved. Trimming took off 2 bases at V and 5 bases at J, with 8 bases between the two ends. The CDR3 is made up of 13 amino acids. In germline, CDR1 is ENHRY, CDR2 SYGVKD. CDR3 in amino acids: CAISERVLDTQYF. DNA for the CDR3: TGTGCCATCAGTGAGCGGGTGTTAGATACGCAGTATTTT.

Points on this clonotype: This may stem from a read error, because a much larger clone lies one nucleotide away. The rearrangement uses TRBV7-2 and TRBJ2-1; 7 bases are a match to TRBD1. Germline V lookup: CDR1 SGHTA, CDR2 FQGNSA. There are 16 residues in the CDR3. CDR3 amino acids: CPSSPQGVTGYNEQFF. The CDR3 DNA is TGTCCCAGCAGCCCCCAGGGGGTGACGGGATACAATGAGCAGTTCTTC.

This clonotype was seen a few times. The gene calls are TRBV12-3 or TRBV12-4 and TRBJ1-1; no definite D call. The CDR3 consists of 13 residues. V was shortened by 1 base and J by 4 bases, with 7 bases between the two germline ends. The CDR3 protein is CASSLVESTEAFF. CDR3 DNA: TGTGCCAGCAGTTTAGTTGAGAGCACTGAAGCTTTCTTT.

The CDR3 is CATLNSTGDNEQFF. In nucleotides, the CDR3 is TGTGCCACCCTAAATTCAACAGGAGACAATGAGCAGTTCTTC. This rearrangement joins TRBV7-9 to TRBJ2-1; D is possibly TRBD1 (5 bases). The CDR3 totals 14 residues. Germline V lookup: CDR1 SEHNR, CDR2 FQNEAQ (reference sequence). V gave up 10 bases and J gave up 5 bases, with 18 bases separating them.

As to this clonotype: Given a much more abundant clone one base away, this may be a read error. Given the absence of the conserved phenylalanine or tryptophan at the CDR3 end, a read error is likely. DNA of the CDR3: TGTGCCAGCAGCGTAGATCGGGCGGGAGTGAACACCGGGGAGCTGTTTCTT. Protein product: CASSVDRAGVNTGELFL. V is TRBV9 and J is TRBJ2-2; the match to TRBD2 covers 7 bases. The CDR3 runs 17 residues. Germline loops: CDR1 SGDLS, CDR2 YYNGEE. V was pared by 0 bases and J by 1 base, with 6 bases of the junction left unmatched.

This clonotype appeared many times. This sequence joins TRBV12-3 or TRBV12-4 and TRBJ2-7, with D uncertain. This CDR3 is built from 13 residues. Between the trimmed V and J ends, which lost 6 bases and 0 bases, there was a span of 9 bases. The CDR3 DNA reads as TGTGCCAGCAGACCAGAGCTCTCCTACGAGCAGTACTTC. Protein: CASRPELSYEQYF.

The sample holds many counts of this clonotype. The J gene is TRBJ1-5, the V gene TRBV12-3 or TRBV12-4; 7 bases map to TRBD1. The CDR3 runs 17 residues. With V trimmed by 2 bases and J by 3 bases, 10 bases remained unmatched. The CDR3 reads CASSLRVRGQINQPQHF. Here the CDR3 DNA reads TGTGCCAGCAGTTTACGGGTTAGGGGACAGATCAATCAGCCCCAGCATTTT.

This clonotype was counted ten times or more. The chain joins TRBV5-1 to TRBJ2-5; TRBD1 agrees at 9 bases. Per the germline V gene, CDR1 is SGHRS and CDR2 is YFSETQ. The CDR3 loop spans 14 amino acids. Trimming at V came to 3 bases and at J to 4 bases, leaving 4 bases not matched to a gene. CDR3 in amino acids: CASSSGQGSETQYF. CDR3 nucleotide sequence: TGCGCCAGCAGCTCTGGACAGGGGTCAGAGACCCAGTACTTC. The whole variable domain, remainder taken from reference TRBV5-1 and TRBJ2-5, is KAGVTQTPRYLIKTRGQQVTLSCSPISGHRSVSWYQQTPGQGLQFLFEYFSETQRNKGNFPGRFSGRQFSNSRSEMNVSTLELGDSALYLCASSSGQGSETQYFGPGTRLLVL.

At least ten counts were recorded for this clonotype. One end of the junction fails to match germline, which may point to a read error. V is TRBV6-2 or TRBV6-3 and J is TRBJ2-1; possible D gene TRBD2, 5 bases. The length of the CDR3 is 14 residues. Germline-derived CDR1 and CDR2 are MNHEY and SVGEGT. The DNA of the CDR3 is TGTGCCAGCACTTACAGTGGACTTGGCAATGAGCAGTTCTTC. It encodes CASTYSGLGNEQFF.

This clonotype was picked up a small number of times. CDR3: CASSLSRGQETQYF. As DNA, the CDR3 is TGTGCCAGCAGCTTGAGCAGGGGGCAAGAGACCCAGTACTTC. This chain links TRBV7-2 with TRBJ2-5; TRBD1 matches 7 bases. Trimming took 3 bases from V and 2 from J; bases not matched to a gene: 3. This CDR3 contains 14 residues. Germline CDR1 reads SGHTA; CDR2 reads FQGNSA.

This clonotype was observed a handful of times. The chain is built from TRBV5-1 and TRBJ1-4, with D possibly being TRBD1 (5 bases). CDR3 length: 16 amino acids. Germline V gene data show CDR1 as SGHRS and CDR2 as YFSETQ. V was cut by 4 bases and J by 5 bases, with 18 bases left in between. The CDR3 here is CASSPRGTKTNEKLFF. CDR3 nucleotide sequence: TGCGCCAGCAGCCCGCGGGGGACGAAGACAAATGAAAAACTGTTTTTT.

This clonotype has at least ten counts. This rearrangement joins TRBV5-6 to TRBJ2-2, with TRBD2 as a possible D gene (5 bases). CDR3 size: 16 residues. V was pared by 1 base and J by 5 bases, with 15 bases between. Per germline, CDR1 SGHDT and CDR2 YYEEEE. For the CDR3, the DNA is TGTGCCAGCAGCTTGTATTTTCTAGCCGATACCGGGGAGCTGTTTTTT. Its translation: CASSLYFLADTGELFF.

This clonotype was found many times. CDR3 amino acids: CASSQWSGHNEQFF. DNA of the CDR3: TGTGCCAGCAGCCAATGGAGCGGGCACAATGAGCAGTTCTTC. The chain has TRBV3-1 and TRBJ2-1; D is perhaps TRBD2 (6 bases). Trimming took 2 bases from V and 5 from J, leaving 10 bases between them. The CDR3 sequence is 14 residues long. CDR1 and CDR2 (germline): LGHDT, YNNKEL (reference sequence).

This clonotype was seen more than once but under ten times. V is TRBV20-1 and J is TRBJ1-2; possible D gene TRBD1, 6 bases. The germline V gene has CDR1 DFQATT and CDR2 SNEGSKA (reference sequence). Trimming took 2 bases from V and 6 from J, leaving 16 bases between them. The CDR3 runs 14 residues. The CDR3: CSARQKGGSDGYTF. The CDR3, as DNA: TGCAGTGCTAGACAAAAGGGGGGGTCGGATGGCTACACCTTC.

Many counts were recorded for this clonotype. V usage is TRBV12-3 or TRBV12-4 and J usage is TRBJ1-5; 8 nucleotides line up with TRBD1. With V trimmed by 6 bases and J by 2 bases, 6 bases remained unmatched. The CDR3 sequence is 15 residues long. The CDR3 is CASSRGQGRNQPQHF. The CDR3 nucleotides read TGTGCCAGCAGCCGCGGACAGGGACGCAATCAGCCCCAGCATTTT.

This clonotype was recorded at least ten times. The V gene is TRBV27, the J gene TRBJ1-1; no definite D call. The V and J ends lost 3 bases and 7 bases respectively, with 15 bases between them. The CDR3 runs to 14 residues. Germline CDR1 and CDR2: MNHEY and SMNVEV (reference sequence). The CDR3: CASSLKVPAYEAFF. The CDR3 DNA sequence: TGTGCCAGCAGTTTGAAGGTCCCAGCGTATGAAGCTTTCTTT.

This clonotype was detected ten times or more. In nucleotides, the CDR3 is TGTGCCAGCACGTCCGCGCCCCGGACGCACACCATATATTTT. Translated, it gives CASTSAPRTHTIYF. The rearrangement joins TRBV6-2 or TRBV6-3 to TRBJ1-3; D is ambiguous. CDR1 and CDR2 (germline): MNHEY, SVGEGT. There are 14 residues in the CDR3. V shed 7 bases and J shed 8 bases, with 18 bases lying between them.

This clonotype was found many times. The V call is TRBV5-6, the J call TRBJ1-4; 9 positions agree with TRBD1. Germline values: CDR1 SGHDT, CDR2 YYEEEE. The CDR3 loop spans 14 amino acids. V shed 4 bases, J shed 7 bases, and the junction held 5 bases outside the gene matches. The CDR3 region has the DNA TGTGCCAGCAGCATGACAGGGGGAGGTGAAAAACTGTTTTTT. It encodes CASSMTGGGEKLFF.

This clonotype came up many times. The chain joins TRBV12-3 or TRBV12-4 to TRBJ2-5; 8 positions agree with TRBD2. V lost 4 bases, J lost 1 base, and 5 bases stayed unmatched. This CDR3 has 15 amino acids. CDR3 protein: CASSSRTSGQETQYF. The DNA for the CDR3 is TGTGCCAGCAGTTCCCGTACTAGCGGCCAAGAGACCCAGTACTTC.

This clonotype was seen ten or more times. This chain connects TRBV20-1 to TRBJ2-7, with 12 positions matching TRBD2. The V gene end was trimmed by 3 bases and the J gene end by 4 bases; junction bases not matched to a gene: 10. This CDR3 spans 16 amino acids. The germline V gene encodes CDR1 DFQATT and CDR2 SNEGSKA (reference sequence). For the CDR3, the DNA is TGCAGTGCTAGTAGGGCTAGCGGGAGGGCCATTTACGAGCAGTACTTC. Residues: CSASRASGRAIYEQYF.

This clonotype came up many times. The chain couples TRBV15 to TRBJ2-3, with D uncertain. CDR1 LNHNV and CDR2 YYDKDF come from the germline V gene (reference sequence). V lost 0 bases and J 6 bases, leaving 4 bases between the germline ends. The CDR3 contains 12 residues. CDR3 nucleotide sequence: TGTGCCACCAGCAGAGACCCTGATACGCAGTATTTT. It codes for CATSRDPDTQYF.

This clonotype was seen repeatedly, ten times or more. This chain connects TRBV5-1 to TRBJ2-3; 12 nucleotides agree with TRBD2. The CDR3 consists of 16 residues. Germline trimming cut 3 bases from V and 5 bases from J; bases unmatched to any gene: 7. CDR1 and CDR2 (germline): SGHRS, YFSETQ. The CDR3 DNA reads as TGCGCCAGCAGCTCTTCTAGCGGGGGGGCCATAGATACGCAGTATTTT. Amino acids: CASSSSSGGAIDTQYF.

At least ten counts were recorded for this clonotype. This chain connects TRBV20-1 to TRBJ1-5, with D uncertain. The CDR3 length is 13 residues. CDR1 is DFQATT, CDR2 SNEGSKA, per germline (reference sequence). Trimming removed 8 bases from V and 2 bases from J, with 13 bases in between. The CDR3 sequence: CSSPRVGNQPQHF. CDR3 coding DNA: TGCAGTTCGCCGCGGGTTGGCAATCAGCCCCAGCATTTT.

This clonotype has a count of ten or more. V and J are TRBV3-1 and TRBJ1-2; 11 bases are shared with TRBD1. The CDR3 is made up of 14 amino acids. The ends lost 6 bases at V and 8 bases at J; junction bases unmatched: 8. Germline V lookup: CDR1 LGHDT, CDR2 YNNKEL (reference sequence). Written as DNA, the CDR3 is TGTGCCAGCAGACCTGGACAGGGGGCGGGAGGCTACACCTTC. This translates into CASRPGQGAGGYTF.

The J gene is TRBJ2-5, the V gene TRBV12-3 or TRBV12-4, with D tentatively TRBD2 (6 bases). The CDR3 loop spans 13 amino acids. V was pared by 8 bases and J by 2 bases, with 12 bases between. The CDR3 coding sequence is TGTGCCAGCCAGGAGGGCTTGCAAGAGACCCAGTACTTC. It encodes CASQEGLQETQYF.

The chain employs TRBV5-1 and TRBJ1-1; possibly TRBD1 for D (5 bases). This CDR3 comprises 12 residues. The V end was cut by 4 bases, the J end by 4 bases, with 8 bases between. Germline CDR1 is SGHRS and CDR2 is YFSETQ. CDR3: CASSTRGTEAFF. The CDR3 coding sequence is TGCGCCAGCAGCACTAGGGGCACTGAAGCTTTCTTT.

This clonotype was counted ten times or more. For the CDR3, the DNA is TGCAGTGCAGGAGGCGGGGGGGCGTTGAACACAGATACGCAGTATTTT. Translating gives CSAGGGGALNTDTQYF. The genes are TRBV20-1 and TRBJ2-3; 9 bases fit TRBD2. V shed 6 bases, J shed 2 bases, and the junction held 12 bases outside the gene matches. Germline CDR1 DFQATT, CDR2 SNEGSKA (reference sequence). The CDR3 loop spans 16 amino acids.

The sample holds many counts of this clonotype. This sequence joins TRBV6-1 and TRBJ2-2; unclear D gene. The length of the CDR3 is 14 residues. CDR1 is MNHNS, CDR2 SASEGT, per germline. Trimming took off 6 bases at V and 2 bases at J, with 10 bases between the two ends. The CDR3 reads CASSSGLNTGELFF. The DNA for the CDR3 is TGTGCCAGCAGCTCGGGCCTAAACACCGGGGAGCTGTTTTTT.